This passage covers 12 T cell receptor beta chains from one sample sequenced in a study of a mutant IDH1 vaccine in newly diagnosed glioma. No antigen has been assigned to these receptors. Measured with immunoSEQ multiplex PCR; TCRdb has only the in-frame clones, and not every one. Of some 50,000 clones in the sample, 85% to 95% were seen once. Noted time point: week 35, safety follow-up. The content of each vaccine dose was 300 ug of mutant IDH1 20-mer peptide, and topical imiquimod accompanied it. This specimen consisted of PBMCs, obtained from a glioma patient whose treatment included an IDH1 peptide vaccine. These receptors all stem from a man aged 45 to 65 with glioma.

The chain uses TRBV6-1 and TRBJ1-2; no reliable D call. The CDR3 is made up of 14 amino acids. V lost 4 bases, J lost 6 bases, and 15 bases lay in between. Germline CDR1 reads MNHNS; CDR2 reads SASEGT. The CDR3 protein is CASSAAPAGHGYTF. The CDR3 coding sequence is TGTGCCAGCAGTGCCGCGCCGGCGGGTCATGGCTACACCTTC.

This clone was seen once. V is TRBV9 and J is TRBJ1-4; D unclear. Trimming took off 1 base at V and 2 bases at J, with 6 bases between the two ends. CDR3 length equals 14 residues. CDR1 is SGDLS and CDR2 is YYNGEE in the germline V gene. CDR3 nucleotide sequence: TGTGCCAGCAGCGTATTACAGACTAATGAAAAACTGTTTTTT. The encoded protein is CASSVLQTNEKLFF.

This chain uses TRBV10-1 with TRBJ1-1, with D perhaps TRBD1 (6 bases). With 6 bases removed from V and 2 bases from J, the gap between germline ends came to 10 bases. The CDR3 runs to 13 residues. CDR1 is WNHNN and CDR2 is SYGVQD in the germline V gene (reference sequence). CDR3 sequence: CASRRDTNTEAFF. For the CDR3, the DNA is TGCGCCAGCAGGCGGGACACCAACACTGAAGCTTTCTTT.

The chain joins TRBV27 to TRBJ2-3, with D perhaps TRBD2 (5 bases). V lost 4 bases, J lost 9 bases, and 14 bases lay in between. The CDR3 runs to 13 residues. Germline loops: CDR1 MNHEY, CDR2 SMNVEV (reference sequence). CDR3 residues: CASSSPRGYTQYF. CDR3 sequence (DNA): TGTGCCAGCAGTTCCCCTCGGGGATACACGCAGTATTTT.

The DNA of the CDR3 is TGTGCCAGCAGCTCCGACAGGGGTCAGGGCTACACCTTC. It specifies CASSSDRGQGYTF. The V and J genes are TRBV28 and TRBJ1-2; 8 nucleotides line up with TRBD1. Looked up from germline, CDR1 is MDHEN and CDR2 is SYDVKM. After removal of 6 bases from V and 8 bases from J, the junction contained 8 bases not matched to a gene. The CDR3 covers 13 residues.

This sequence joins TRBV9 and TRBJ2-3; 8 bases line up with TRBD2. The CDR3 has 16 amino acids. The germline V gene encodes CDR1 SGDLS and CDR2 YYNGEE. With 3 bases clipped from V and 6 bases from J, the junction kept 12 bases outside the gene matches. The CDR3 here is CASSAAGTSGLDTQYF. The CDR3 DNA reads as TGTGCCAGCAGCGCAGCCGGGACTAGTGGGCTCGATACGCAGTATTTT.

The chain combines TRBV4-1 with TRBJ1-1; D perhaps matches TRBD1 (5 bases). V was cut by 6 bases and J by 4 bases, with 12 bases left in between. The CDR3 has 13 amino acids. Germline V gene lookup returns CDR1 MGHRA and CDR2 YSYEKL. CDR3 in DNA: TGCGCCAGCAGACTAGGGGTGGGCACTGAAGCTTTCTTT. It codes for CASRLGVGTEAFF.

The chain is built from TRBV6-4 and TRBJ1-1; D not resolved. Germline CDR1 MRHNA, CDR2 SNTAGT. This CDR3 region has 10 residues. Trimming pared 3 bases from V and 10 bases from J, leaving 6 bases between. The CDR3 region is CASSEGGAFF. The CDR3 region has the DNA TGTGCCAGCAGTGAGGGTGGAGCTTTCTTT.

The CDR3 reads CASGTESFYEQYF. CDR3 DNA sequence: TGTGCCAGCGGGACAGAAAGCTTCTACGAGCAGTACTTC. The V and J genes are TRBV19 and TRBJ2-7; 7 bases match TRBD1. CDR1 and CDR2 (germline): LNHDA, SQIVND (reference sequence). The CDR3 consists of 13 residues. V was clipped by 9 bases and J by 3 bases; unmatched bases: 8.

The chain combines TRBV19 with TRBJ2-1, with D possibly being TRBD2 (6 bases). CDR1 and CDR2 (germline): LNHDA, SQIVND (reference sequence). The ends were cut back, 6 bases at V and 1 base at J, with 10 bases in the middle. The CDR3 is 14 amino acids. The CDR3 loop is CASSHGGSYNEQFF. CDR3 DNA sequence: TGTGCCAGTAGCCACGGGGGTTCCTACAATGAGCAGTTCTTC. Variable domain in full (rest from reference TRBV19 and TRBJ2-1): DGGITQSPKYLFRKEGQNVTLSCEQNLNHDAMYWYRQDPGQGLRLIYYSQIVNDFQKGDIAEGYSVSREKKESFPLTVTSAQKNPTAFYLCASSHGGSYNEQFFGPGTRLTVL.

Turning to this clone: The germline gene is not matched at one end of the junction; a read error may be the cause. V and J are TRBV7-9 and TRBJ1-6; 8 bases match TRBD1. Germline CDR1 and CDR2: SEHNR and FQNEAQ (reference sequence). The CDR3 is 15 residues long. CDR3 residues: CASSLGDRRGSSLHF. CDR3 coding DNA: TGTGCCAGCAGCTTAGGGGACAGGAGGGGTTCATCCCTCCACTTT. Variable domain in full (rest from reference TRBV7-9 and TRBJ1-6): DTGVSQNPRHKITKRGQNVTFRCDPISEHNRLYWYRQTLGQGPEFLTYFQNEAQLEKSRLLSDRFSAERPKGSFSTLEIQRTEQGDSAMYLCASSLGDRRGSSLHFGNGTRLTVT.

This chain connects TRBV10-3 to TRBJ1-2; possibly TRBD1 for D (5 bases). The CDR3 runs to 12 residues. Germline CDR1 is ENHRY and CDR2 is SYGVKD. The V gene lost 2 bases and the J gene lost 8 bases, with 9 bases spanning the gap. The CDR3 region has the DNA TGTGCCATCAGTGAGGGACATTTGGGCTACACCTTC. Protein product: CAISEGHLGYTF.